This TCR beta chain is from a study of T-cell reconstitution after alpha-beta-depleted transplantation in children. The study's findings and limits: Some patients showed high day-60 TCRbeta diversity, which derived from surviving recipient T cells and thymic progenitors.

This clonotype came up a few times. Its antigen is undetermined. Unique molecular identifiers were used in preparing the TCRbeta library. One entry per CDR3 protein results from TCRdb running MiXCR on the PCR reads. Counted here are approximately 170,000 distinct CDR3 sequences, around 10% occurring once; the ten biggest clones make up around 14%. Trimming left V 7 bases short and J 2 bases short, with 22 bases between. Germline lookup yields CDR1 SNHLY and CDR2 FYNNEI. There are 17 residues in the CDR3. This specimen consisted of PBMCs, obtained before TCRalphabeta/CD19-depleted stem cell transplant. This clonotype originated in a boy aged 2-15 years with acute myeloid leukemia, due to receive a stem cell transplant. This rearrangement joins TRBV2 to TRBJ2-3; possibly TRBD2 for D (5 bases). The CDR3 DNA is TGTGCCAGCATTAAACATCGGGGTAGCGCCTCCACAGATACGCAGTATTTT. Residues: CASIKHRGSASTDTQYF. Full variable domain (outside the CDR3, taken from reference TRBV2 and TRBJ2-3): EPEVTQTPSHQVTQMGQEVILRCVPISNHLYFYWYRQILGQKVEFLVSFYNNEISEKSEIFDDQFSVERPDGSNFTLKIRSTKLEDSAMYFCASIKHRGSASTDTQYFGPGTRLTVL.